The 15 T cell receptor beta chains reported below all come from one sample, sequenced in a study of cytomegalovirus exposure and HLA in healthy donors. It was with 60 Vbeta and 13 Jbeta primers that the PCR ran. Measured with immunoSEQ multiplex PCR; TCRdb has only the in-frame clones, and not every one. Of approximately 140,000 clones in the sample, around three quarters were seen once. Source material: PBMCs. These receptors were collected from a middle-aged woman in good health and CMV-seropositive.

The chain links TRBV11-2 to TRBJ1-1; possibly TRBD1 for D (5 bases). The germline V and J ends were trimmed by 2 bases and 6 bases, with 10 bases remaining between them. From germline, CDR1 is SGHAT and CDR2 FQNNGV. This CDR3 comprises 13 residues. CDR3 nucleotides: TGTGCCAGCAGCTTAATCGGGGGGTCTGAAGCTTTCTTT. Its protein product is CASSLIGGSEAFF.

The chain is built from TRBV5-4 and TRBJ2-1, with 7 nucleotides matching TRBD1. Germline V gene sequence: CDR1 SGHNT, CDR2 YYREEE (reference sequence). V lost 3 bases to trimming and J lost 2 bases; unmatched junction nucleotides: 5. This CDR3 contains 15 residues. The CDR3 loop is CASSWMGQPYNEQFF. CDR3 in DNA: TGTGCCAGCAGCTGGATGGGACAGCCCTACAATGAGCAGTTCTTC.

This clone came up once. This sequence joins TRBV27 and TRBJ1-5; D call uncertain. The CDR3 loop spans 13 amino acids. CDR1 MNHEY and CDR2 SMNVEV come from the germline V gene (reference sequence). Trimming removed 0 bases from V and 6 bases from J, with 6 bases in between. The CDR3: CASSLSSLQPQHF. DNA of the CDR3: TGTGCCAGCAGTTTATCATCACTTCAGCCCCAGCATTTT.

This clone has just one count. The chain recombines TRBV20-1 with TRBJ1-2, with D unclear. The CDR3 totals 10 residues. CDR1 and CDR2 from the germline V gene are DFQATT and SNEGSKA (reference sequence). V was cut by 3 bases and J by 5 bases, with 4 bases left in between. CDR3 amino acids: CSASSYGYTF. CDR3 in DNA: TGCAGTGCTAGTTCGTATGGCTACACCTTC.

The chain employs TRBV9 and TRBJ1-2; no clear D. V gave up 3 bases and J gave up 7 bases, with 13 bases separating them. The CDR3 totals 13 residues. Germline values: CDR1 SGDLS, CDR2 YYNGEE. The CDR3 DNA is TGTGCCAGCAGCGGAGGCGGGTCGGGTGGCTACACCTTC. It translates to CASSGGGSGGYTF.

The chain joins TRBV6-5 to TRBJ1-2, with TRBD1 matching 8 bases. The germline gives CDR1 MNHEY, CDR2 SVGAGI. CDR3 size: 15 residues. With V trimmed by 6 bases and J by 4 bases, 10 bases remained unmatched. CDR3 amino acids: CASSAGQVKTYGYTF. In nucleotides, the CDR3 is TGTGCCAGCAGCGCGGGACAGGTGAAGACCTATGGCTACACCTTC.

The chain has TRBV5-6 and TRBJ2-2; 12 nucleotides line up with TRBD1. The CDR3 contains 16 residues. CDR1 SGHDT and CDR2 YYEEEE come from the germline V gene. The V gene end was trimmed by 2 bases and the J gene end by 6 bases; junction bases not matched to a gene: 5. For the CDR3, the DNA is TGTGCCAGCAGCTTCCGGGACAGGGGGCGCCCCGGGGAGCTGTTTTTT. As protein: CASSFRDRGRPGELFF.

The genes are TRBV7-9 and TRBJ1-6; 10 bases line up with TRBD1. CDR3 length: 13 residues. V lost 6 bases and J lost 11; bases outside the gene matches: 4. Germline-derived CDR1 and CDR2 are SEHNR and FQNEAQ (reference sequence). The CDR3 is CASRGTGETPLHF. The DNA of the CDR3 is TGTGCCAGCAGGGGGACAGGGGAAACACCCCTCCACTTT.

V and J are TRBV7-2 and TRBJ2-1; 14 nucleotides align to TRBD2. After removal of 5 bases from V and 5 bases from J, the junction contained 5 bases not matched to a gene. Germline assignment: CDR1 SGHTA and CDR2 FQGNSA. This CDR3 is 16 amino acids long. The CDR3 spells CASSVTSGGGNNEQFF. DNA for the CDR3: TGTGCCAGCAGCGTGACTAGCGGGGGGGGAAACAATGAGCAGTTCTTC. Filled out from reference TRBV7-2 and TRBJ2-1, the complete variable domain reads GAGVSQSPSNKVTEKGKDVELRCDPISGHTALYWYRQSLGQGLEFLIYFQGNSAPDKSGLPSDRFSAERTGGSVSTLTIQRTQQEDSAVYLCASSVTSGGGNNEQFFGPGTRLTVL.

This clone showed up just once. The chain is built from TRBV27 and TRBJ2-1, with TRBD2 matching over 13 bases. After removal of 6 bases from V and 8 bases from J, the junction contained 7 bases not matched to a gene. In germline, CDR1 is MNHEY, CDR2 SMNVEV (reference sequence). CDR3 length: 15 amino acids. The CDR3 nucleotides read TGTGCCAGCAGCAGACTAGCGGGGGGTGGCGATGAGCAGTTCTTC. Its translation: CASSRLAGGGDEQFF.

This chain connects TRBV10-3 to TRBJ1-2; the match to TRBD1 covers 8 bases. V lost 5 bases, J lost 6 bases, and 11 bases stayed unmatched. The CDR3 totals 15 residues. The germline gives CDR1 ENHRY, CDR2 SYGVKD. The CDR3 region is CAISQAGGAVHGYTF. DNA of the CDR3: TGTGCCATCAGTCAAGCAGGGGGCGCAGTGCATGGCTACACCTTC.

The rearrangement joins TRBV28 to TRBJ1-2; 8 positions match TRBD1. CDR1 MDHEN and CDR2 SYDVKM come from the germline V gene. V lost 5 bases and J lost 1; bases outside the gene matches: 9. CDR3 size: 16 residues. The CDR3 loop reads CASSIRAGGGNYGYTF. The CDR3 DNA is TGTGCCAGCAGTATAAGAGCAGGGGGCGGTAACTATGGCTACACCTTC.

This clone was detected once. This rearrangement joins TRBV9 to TRBJ2-1; weak D call: TRBD2 (5 bases). The germline gives CDR1 SGDLS, CDR2 YYNGEE. The CDR3 runs to 15 residues. Trimming left V 6 bases short and J 0 bases short, with 13 bases between. CDR3 DNA: TGTGCCAGCACCCCGAGTGGGAGCTCCTACAATGAGCAGTTCTTC. Amino acids: CASTPSGSSYNEQFF.

V usage is TRBV27 and J usage is TRBJ2-1, with D possibly being TRBD1 (6 bases). CDR3 length equals 16 residues. Trimming removed 4 bases at V and 8 bases at J, with 21 bases between. Germline V gene sequence: CDR1 MNHEY, CDR2 SMNVEV (reference sequence). The CDR3 loop reads CASSSSWGRVNYEQFF. The CDR3 bases are TGTGCCAGCAGTTCCTCTTGGGGGCGGGTTAACTATGAGCAGTTCTTC.

This chain uses TRBV19 with TRBJ2-5, with D maybe TRBD2 (5 bases). The CDR3 loop spans 16 amino acids. Germline lookup yields CDR1 LNHDA and CDR2 SQIVND (reference sequence). Trimming stripped 6 bases from V and 0 bases from J, with 17 bases between. The CDR3 sequence is CASSSPGKSYQETQYF. The CDR3 DNA sequence: TGTGCCAGTAGCTCCCCGGGGAAGTCGTACCAAGAGACCCAGTACTTC.